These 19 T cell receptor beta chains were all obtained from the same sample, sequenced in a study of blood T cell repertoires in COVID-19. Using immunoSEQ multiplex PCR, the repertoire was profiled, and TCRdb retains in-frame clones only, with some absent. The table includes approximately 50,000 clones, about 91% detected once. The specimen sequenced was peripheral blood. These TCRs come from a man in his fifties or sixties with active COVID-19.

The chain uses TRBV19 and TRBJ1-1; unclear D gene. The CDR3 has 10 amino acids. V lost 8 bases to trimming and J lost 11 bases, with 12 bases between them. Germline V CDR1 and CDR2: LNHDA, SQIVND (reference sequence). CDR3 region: CASGAAQAFF. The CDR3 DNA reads TGTGCCAGTGGCGCGGCGCAGGCTTTCTTT.

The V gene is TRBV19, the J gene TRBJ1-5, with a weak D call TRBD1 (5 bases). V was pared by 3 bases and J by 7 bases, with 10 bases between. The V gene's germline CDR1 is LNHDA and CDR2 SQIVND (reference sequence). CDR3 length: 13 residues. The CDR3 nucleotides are TGTGCCAGTAGTATGAAGGGGTGGCAGCCCCAGCATTTT. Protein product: CASSMKGWQPQHF.

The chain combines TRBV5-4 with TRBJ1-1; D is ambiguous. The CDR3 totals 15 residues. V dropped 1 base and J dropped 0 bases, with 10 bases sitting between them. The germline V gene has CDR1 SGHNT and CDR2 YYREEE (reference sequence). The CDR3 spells CASSLKREVNTEAFF. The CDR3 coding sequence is TGTGCCAGCAGCTTGAAACGCGAGGTGAACACTGAAGCTTTCTTT.

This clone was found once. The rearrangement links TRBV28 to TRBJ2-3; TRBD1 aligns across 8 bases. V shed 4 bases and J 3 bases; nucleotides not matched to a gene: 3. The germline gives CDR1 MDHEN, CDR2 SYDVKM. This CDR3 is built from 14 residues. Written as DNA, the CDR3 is TGTGCCAGCAGTTCAGGGGGCCGTACAGATACGCAGTATTTT. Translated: CASSSGGRTDTQYF.

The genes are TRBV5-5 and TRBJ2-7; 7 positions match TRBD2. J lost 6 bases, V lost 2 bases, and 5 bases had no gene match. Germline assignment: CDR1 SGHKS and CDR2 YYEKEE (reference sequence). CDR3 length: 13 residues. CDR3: CASSLPGRFEQYF. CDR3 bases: TGTGCCAGCAGCTTACCCGGGAGGTTCGAGCAGTACTTC.

Here the CDR3 DNA reads TGTGCCACCAGTGCTTACGTAGCGGGGGGGCAGGGCACAGATACGCAGTATTTT. The encoded protein is CATSAYVAGGQGTDTQYF. J is TRBJ2-3 and V is TRBV24-1; 11 nucleotides line up with TRBD2. The V segment lost 5 bases and the J segment 1 base; nucleotides outside the gene matches: 10. CDR3 length: 18 amino acids. Looked up from germline, CDR1 is KGHDR and CDR2 is SFDVKD.

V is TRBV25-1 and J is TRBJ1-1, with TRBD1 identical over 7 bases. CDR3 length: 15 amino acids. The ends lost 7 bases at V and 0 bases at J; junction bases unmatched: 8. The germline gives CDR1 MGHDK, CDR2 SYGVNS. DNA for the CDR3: TGTGCCAGCACCCAGAAGGGGGCATTGAACACTGAAGCTTTCTTT. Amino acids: CASTQKGALNTEAFF.

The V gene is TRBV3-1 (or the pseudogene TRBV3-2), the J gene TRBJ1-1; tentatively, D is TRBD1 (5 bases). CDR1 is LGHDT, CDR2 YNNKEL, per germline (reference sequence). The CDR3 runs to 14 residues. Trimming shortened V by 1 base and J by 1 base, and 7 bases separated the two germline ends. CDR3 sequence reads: CASSQGGPNTEAFF. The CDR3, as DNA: TGTGCCAGCAGCCAAGGGGGCCCGAACACTGAAGCTTTCTTT.

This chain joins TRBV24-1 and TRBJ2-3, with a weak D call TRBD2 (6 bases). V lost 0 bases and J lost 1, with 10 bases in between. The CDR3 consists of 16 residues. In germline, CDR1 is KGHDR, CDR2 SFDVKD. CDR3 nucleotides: TGTGCCACCAGTGATTTGTTCCCTAGCGGCACAGATACGCAGTATTTT. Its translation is CATSDLFPSGTDTQYF.

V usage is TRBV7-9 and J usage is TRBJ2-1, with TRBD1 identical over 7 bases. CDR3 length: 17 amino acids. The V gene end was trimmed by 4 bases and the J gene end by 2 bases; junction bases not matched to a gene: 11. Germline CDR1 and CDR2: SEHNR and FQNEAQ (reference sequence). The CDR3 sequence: CASSSTRDRVPYNEQFF. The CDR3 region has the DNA TGTGCCAGCAGCTCGACCCGGGACAGAGTCCCCTACAATGAGCAGTTCTTC.

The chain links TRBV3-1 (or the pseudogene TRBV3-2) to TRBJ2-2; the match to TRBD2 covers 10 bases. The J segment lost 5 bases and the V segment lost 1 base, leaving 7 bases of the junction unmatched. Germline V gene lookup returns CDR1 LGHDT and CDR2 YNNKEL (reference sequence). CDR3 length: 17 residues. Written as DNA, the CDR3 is TGTGCCAGCAGCCAAGGGAGGACTAGCGGAAGAACCGGGGAGCTGTTTTTT. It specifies CASSQGRTSGRTGELFF.

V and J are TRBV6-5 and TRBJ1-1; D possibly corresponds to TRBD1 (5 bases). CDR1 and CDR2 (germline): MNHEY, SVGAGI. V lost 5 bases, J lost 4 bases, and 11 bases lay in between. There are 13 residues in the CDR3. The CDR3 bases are TGTGCCAGCAGTCGGGGGGGGGTCACTGAAGCTTTCTTT. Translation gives CASSRGGVTEAFF.

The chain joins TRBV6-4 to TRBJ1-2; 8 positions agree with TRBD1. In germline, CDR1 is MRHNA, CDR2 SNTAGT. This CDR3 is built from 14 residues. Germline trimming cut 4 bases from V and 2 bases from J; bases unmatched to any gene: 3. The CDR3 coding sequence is TGTGCCAGCAGTGCAAACAGGGGGAACTATGGCTACACCTTC. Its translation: CASSANRGNYGYTF.

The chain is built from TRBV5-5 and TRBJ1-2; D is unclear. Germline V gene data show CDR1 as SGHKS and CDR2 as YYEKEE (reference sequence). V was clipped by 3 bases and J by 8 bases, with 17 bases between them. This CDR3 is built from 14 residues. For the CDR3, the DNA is TGTGCCAGCAGCTATGGGAGGGCACTGGGAGGCTACACCTTC. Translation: CASSYGRALGGYTF.

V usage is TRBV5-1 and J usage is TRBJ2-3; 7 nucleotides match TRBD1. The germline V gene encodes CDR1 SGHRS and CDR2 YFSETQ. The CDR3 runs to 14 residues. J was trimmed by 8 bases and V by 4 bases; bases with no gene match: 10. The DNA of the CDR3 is TGCGCCAGCAGCCCTCGACAGGGAGAGGCTACGCAGTATTTT. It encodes CASSPRQGEATQYF.

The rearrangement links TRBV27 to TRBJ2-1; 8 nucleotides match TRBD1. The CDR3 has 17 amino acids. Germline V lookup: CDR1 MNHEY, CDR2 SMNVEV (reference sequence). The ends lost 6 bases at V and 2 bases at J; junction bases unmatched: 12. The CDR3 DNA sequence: TGTGCCAGCAGCCTCGACCCGACAGGGGTCACCTACAATGAGCAGTTCTTC. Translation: CASSLDPTGVTYNEQFF.

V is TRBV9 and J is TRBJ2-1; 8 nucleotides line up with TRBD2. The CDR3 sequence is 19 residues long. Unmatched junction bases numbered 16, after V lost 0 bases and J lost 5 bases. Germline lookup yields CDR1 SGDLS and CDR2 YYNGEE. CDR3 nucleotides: TGTGCCAGCAGCGTAGTAGGGCAGGGCGGCGGGGGGTCCAACAATGAGCAGTTCTTC. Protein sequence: CASSVVGQGGGGSNNEQFF.

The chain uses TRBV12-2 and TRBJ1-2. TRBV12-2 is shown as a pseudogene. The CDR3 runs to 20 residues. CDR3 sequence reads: CASRRGGERGRAYSNYGYTF. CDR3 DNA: TGTGCAAGTCGCCGAGGAGGTGAGCGGGGCAGGGCTTATTCTAACTATGGCTACACCTTC.

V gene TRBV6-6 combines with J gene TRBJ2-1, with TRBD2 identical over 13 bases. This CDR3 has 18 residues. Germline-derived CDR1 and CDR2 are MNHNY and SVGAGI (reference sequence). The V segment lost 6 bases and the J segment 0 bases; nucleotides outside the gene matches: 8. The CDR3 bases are TGTGCCAGCAGCCGACTAGCGGGGGGTCAGAGCTCCTACAATGAGCAGTTCTTC. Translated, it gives CASSRLAGGQSSYNEQFF.